The 32 T cell receptor beta chains below come from one sample, sequenced in a study of blood T cells in healthy people across ages. For the second PCR, which ran for about 6 to 11 cycles, a sample-barcoded 5' primer and a J-beta primer mix were used. TCRdb recomputed calls from the 5' RACE reads with MiXCR, one row per CDR3 protein. The table records about 730,000 distinct CDR3 sequences, roughly 41% of them present only once. Sequenced sample: blood. Receptors originate from a woman aged 55 to 70 in good health.

With respect to this clonotype: The junction shows a germline mismatch at one end, possibly a read error. This chain links TRBV20-1 with TRBJ2-1; 10 nucleotides line up with TRBD2. The CDR3 has 16 residues. Germline V lookup: CDR1 DFQATT, CDR2 SNEGSKA (reference sequence). CDR3 residues: CSASVSGGRKYKEQFF. For the CDR3, the DNA is TGCAGTGCTAGCGTTAGCGGGGGGCGAAAATACAAGGAGCAGTTCTTC.

CDR3 in amino acids: CASSPGTSFWDEQYF. The CDR3 DNA is TGTGCCAGCAGCCCAGGGACCTCTTTTTGGGACGAGCAGTACTTC. V gene TRBV3-1 combines with J gene TRBJ2-7; either TRBD1 or TRBD2 may fit D (5 bases each). V was pared by 4 bases and J by 5 bases, with 18 bases between. CDR3 length: 15 residues. CDR1 and CDR2 from the germline V gene are LGHDT and YNNKEL (reference sequence).

This clonotype occurred a few times. The chain joins TRBV24-1 to TRBJ2-3; tentatively, D is TRBD2 (7 bases). V was trimmed by 3 bases and J by 2 bases, leaving 20 bases between them. The CDR3 spans 18 residues. The germline V gene encodes CDR1 KGHDR and CDR2 SFDVKD. Written as DNA, the CDR3 is TGTGCCACCAGTGATCCGGCCGGGGGGCGGGAAGCCACAGATACGCAGTATTTT. This translates into CATSDPAGGREATDTQYF.

The chain uses TRBV7-2 and TRBJ1-2, with a possible D match to TRBD1 (6 bases). The germline V gene encodes CDR1 SGHTA and CDR2 FQGNSA. V lost 6 bases and J lost 6, with 17 bases in between. The length of the CDR3 is 14 residues. This chain's CDR3 is CASSSTDRRDGYTF. The CDR3 DNA reads TGTGCCAGCAGTTCCACTGACAGGCGGGATGGCTACACCTTC. The full variable domain, with the rest looked up from reference TRBV7-2 and TRBJ1-2, is GAGVSQSPSNKVTEKGKDVELRCDPISGHTALYWYRQSLGQGLEFLIYFQGNSAPDKSGLPSDRFSAERTGGSVSTLTIQRTQQEDSAVYLCASSSTDRRDGYTFGSGTRLTVV.

As regards this clonotype: A much larger clonotype is one base distant, so this may be a read error. This chain uses TRBV12-3 or TRBV12-4 with TRBJ1-2; TRBD1 might be the D (5 bases). There are 14 residues in the CDR3. V lost 8 bases and J lost 6, with 19 bases in between. CDR3 DNA sequence: TGTGCCAGCCCAAGGATCGGGGCAGGGAATGGCTACACCTTC. Translation: CASPRIGAGNGYTF.

There are a few counts of this clonotype. This rearrangement joins TRBV20-1 to TRBJ1-2; D remains ambiguous. Trimming shortened V by 6 bases and J by 3 bases, and 11 bases separated the two germline ends. This CDR3 has 12 residues. CDR1 is DFQATT and CDR2 is SNEGSKA in the germline V gene (reference sequence). CDR3 amino acids: CSAPASDYGYTF. CDR3 bases: TGCAGTGCCCCCGCCAGCGACTATGGCTACACCTTC.

The chain combines TRBV2 with TRBJ2-4; no definite D call. Germline-derived CDR1 and CDR2 are SNHLY and FYNNEI. The CDR3 runs to 12 residues. Trimming removed 4 bases at V and 13 bases at J, with 14 bases between. CDR3 protein: CASSVWVGEQYF. In DNA, the CDR3 is TGTGCCAGCAGTGTATGGGTTGGAGAGCAGTACTTC.

Many counts were recorded for this clonotype. The rearrangement joins TRBV7-3 to TRBJ2-7; tentative D call: TRBD2 (6 bases). The CDR3 is 15 amino acids. Looked up from germline, CDR1 is SGHTA and CDR2 is FQGTGA. V dropped 1 base and J dropped 0 bases, with 10 bases sitting between them. The CDR3 DNA reads TGTGCCAGCAGCTTAAGTAGCGGTAGCTCCTACGAGCAGTACTTC. As protein: CASSLSSGSSYEQYF.

The V gene is TRBV9, the J gene TRBJ2-2; D could derive from TRBD1 or TRBD2 (5 bases each). Germline V CDR1 and CDR2: SGDLS, YYNGEE. CDR3 length equals 15 residues. V lost 2 bases, J lost 0 bases, and 8 bases lay in between. In DNA form, the CDR3 reads TGTGCCAGCAGCGTGGGGGTAGCGAACACCGGGGAGCTGTTTTTT. Amino acid sequence: CASSVGVANTGELFF.

This clonotype appeared a single time. The chain couples TRBV27 to TRBJ2-2, with 7 bases matching TRBD1. Germline CDR1 reads MNHEY; CDR2 reads SMNVEV (reference sequence). CDR3 length: 15 residues. Trimming at V came to 7 bases and at J to 7 bases, leaving 12 bases not matched to a gene. Written as DNA, the CDR3 is TGTGCCAGCACCTGGACAGGACCAGGGGTCGGGGAGCTGTTTTTT. This translates into CASTWTGPGVGELFF.

The chain carries TRBV6-6 and TRBJ2-5; D possibly corresponds to TRBD1 (6 bases). This CDR3 has 13 amino acids. Germline V CDR1 and CDR2: MNHNY, SVGAGI (reference sequence). The V gene lost 6 bases and the J gene lost 3 bases, with 11 bases spanning the gap. CDR3 in DNA: TGTGCCAGCAGAATCCCAGGGGAAGAGACCCAGTACTTC. Amino acid sequence: CASRIPGEETQYF.

The rearrangement uses TRBV29-1 and TRBJ2-3, with D perhaps TRBD1 (5 bases). Trimming left V 2 bases short and J 7 bases short, with 13 bases between. This CDR3 has 13 amino acids. Germline V CDR1 and CDR2: SQVTM, ANQGSEA. The CDR3 is CSVESGYLYTQYF. CDR3 in DNA: TGCAGCGTTGAATCAGGGTATCTTTATACGCAGTATTTT.

This clonotype was seen a single time. A read error may be the cause here, since a much bigger clone is one base away. The rearrangement joins TRBV12-3 or TRBV12-4 to TRBJ2-3; 7 nucleotides match TRBD1. V gave up 9 bases and J gave up 4 bases; unmatched junction bases: 7. CDR3 size: 13 residues. CDR3 sequence (DNA): TGTGCCAGTCTCAGAGGGGGCTCAGATACGCAGTATTTT. Its translation is CASLRGGSDTQYF.

V is TRBV6-1 and J is TRBJ1-1; a possible D gene is TRBD1 (5 bases). The CDR3 loop spans 15 amino acids. From germline, CDR1 is MNHNS and CDR2 SASEGT. Between the trimmed V and J ends, which lost 5 bases and 2 bases, there was a span of 15 bases. CDR3 bases: TGTGCCAGCAGTCCCCGGGACGGATCTAACACTGAAGCTTTCTTT. Translated: CASSPRDGSNTEAFF.

The gene calls are TRBV20-1 and TRBJ1-1, with no clear D. The V gene's germline CDR1 is DFQATT and CDR2 SNEGSKA (reference sequence). The CDR3 extends over 12 amino acids. V lost 6 bases to trimming and J lost 1 base, with 9 bases between them. CDR3 coding DNA: TGCAGTGCCCCCGATGAGAACACTGAAGCTTTCTTT. Its translation: CSAPDENTEAFF.

The table lists this clonotype with a few counts. V is TRBV27 and J is TRBJ1-4; no clear D gene. Trimming took off 0 bases at V and 2 bases at J, with 16 bases between the two ends. The CDR3 length is 18 residues. The germline CDR1 and CDR2 sequences are MNHEY and SMNVEV (reference sequence). CDR3 loop: CASSLSGSRRRTNEKLFF. In DNA form, the CDR3 reads TGTGCCAGCAGTTTATCGGGTAGCCGGAGGAGGACTAATGAAAAACTGTTTTTT.

CDR3 in amino acids: CSARDGAPQRRGYTF. The CDR3, as DNA: TGCAGTGCTAGAGATGGGGCCCCCCAGAGGAGGGGCTACACCTTC. J is TRBJ1-2 and V is TRBV20-1; the D gene is possibly TRBD1 (5 bases). This CDR3 is built from 15 residues. V lost 0 bases and J lost 8, with 19 bases in between. The V gene's germline CDR1 is DFQATT and CDR2 SNEGSKA (reference sequence).

The chain is built from TRBV21-1 and TRBJ2-3; the D call TRBD2 from the table was never checked on the DNA. TRBV21-1 is a pseudogene. This CDR3 comprises 20 residues. The CDR3 DNA reads TGTGCCAGCAGCAAAGACTTTCGAGTCCCGACTAACGGGATGGGAGATACGCAGTATTTT. The encoded protein is CASSKDFRVPTNGMGDTQYF.

J is TRBJ1-4 and V is TRBV10-3; 8 bases fit TRBD1. Germline CDR1 reads ENHRY; CDR2 reads SYGVKD. This CDR3 has 14 residues. V shed 7 bases and J 8 bases; nucleotides not matched to a gene: 9. For the CDR3, the DNA is TGTGCCATCACCCCAGGGGGCTTAGAGGAAAAACTGTTTTTT. This codes for CAITPGGLEEKLFF.

A few counts support this clonotype. The chain recombines TRBV5-1 with TRBJ1-2, with D perhaps matching TRBD1 (6 bases). The CDR3 length is 15 residues. Germline V gives CDR1 SGHRS, CDR2 YFSETQ. Trimming removed 5 bases from V and 2 bases from J, with 16 bases in between. CDR3 in DNA: TGCGCCAGCAGTCAGCTGGGGGGCGCGAACTATGGCTACACCTTC. It codes for CASSQLGGANYGYTF.

CDR3 residues: CSVEVRGTYGYTF. CDR3 bases: TGCAGCGTTGAAGTGCGGGGGACTTATGGCTACACCTTC. The J gene is TRBJ1-2, the V gene TRBV29-1; perhaps TRBD1 as D (5 bases). This CDR3 contains 13 residues. The V and J ends lost 1 base and 5 bases respectively, with 11 bases between them. In germline, CDR1 is SQVTM, CDR2 ANQGSEA.

This clonotype was observed at least ten times. The V call is TRBV7-9, the J call TRBJ2-3; the match to TRBD2 covers 7 bases. CDR1 is SEHNR and CDR2 is FQNEAQ in the germline V gene (reference sequence). The CDR3 is made up of 14 amino acids. J was trimmed by 1 base and V by 6 bases; bases with no gene match: 4. CDR3 protein: CASSLAGGTDTQYF. CDR3 coding DNA: TGTGCCAGCAGTTTGGCGGGGGGCACAGATACGCAGTATTTT.

For the CDR3, the DNA is TGCGCCAGCAGCCAAATCGACCTAGGACTAGCGGGGAACAATGAGCAGTACTTC. Its protein is CASSQIDLGLAGNNEQYF. The J gene is TRBJ2-1, the V gene TRBV4-1; 12 bases fit TRBD2. The DNA end lines up better with TRBJ2-7; the J call may be wrong. This CDR3 has 18 amino acids. The V gene's germline CDR1 is MGHRA and CDR2 YSYEKL.

V usage is TRBV4-3 and J usage is TRBJ1-2; D is uncertain. CDR1 LGHNA and CDR2 YSLEER come from the germline V gene. The CDR3 spans 16 residues. The V gene lost 0 bases and the J gene lost 0 bases, with 11 bases spanning the gap. The CDR3 sequence is CASSQDISPSNYGYTF. CDR3 in DNA: TGCGCCAGCAGCCAAGATATATCCCCGTCTAACTATGGCTACACCTTC.

The chain recombines TRBV20-1 with TRBJ2-1; TRBD2 matches 16 bases. Trimming at V came to 1 base and at J to 15 bases, leaving 6 bases not matched to a gene. The CDR3 spans 14 residues. Per the germline V gene, CDR1 is DFQATT and CDR2 is SNEGSKA (reference sequence). In DNA form, the CDR3 reads TGCAGTGCTAGAGCAGGGACTAGCGGGAGGGCCTCGTTCTTC. It encodes CSARAGTSGRASFF.

In the case of this clonotype: This could be a read error, since a much larger clone is one nucleotide away. The V gene is TRBV12-3 or TRBV12-4, the J gene TRBJ2-7; the match to TRBD1 covers 11 bases. This CDR3 is built from 14 residues. For the CDR3, the DNA is TGTGCCTGCAGTCTCTGGGACAGGGGGGGCGAGCAGTACTTC. Its translation is CACSLWDRGGEQYF.

This clonotype came up once. One end of the junction is discordant with germline, which a read error may explain. The chain joins TRBV6-6 to TRBJ2-5; the D gene is possibly TRBD1 (6 bases). The assigned J gene may be wrong: the sequence end matches TRBJ2-7 better. This CDR3 is built from 14 residues. The germline gives CDR1 MNHNY, CDR2 SVGAGI (reference sequence). In DNA, the CDR3 is TGCGCCAGCAGGGGAACAGGGTCAGCCTACGAGCAGTACTTC. Protein sequence: CASRGTGSAYEQYF.

The chain uses TRBV5-1 and TRBJ2-5; TRBD2 matches at 8 bases. The CDR3 has 15 amino acids. Germline V gives CDR1 SGHRS, CDR2 YFSETQ. The J segment lost 11 bases and the V segment lost 4 bases, leaving 16 bases of the junction unmatched. In nucleotides, the CDR3 is TGCGCCAGCAGCCGTCAGCGGGAGAGATACAATGAGCAGTACTTC. Protein sequence: CASSRQRERYNEQYF.

As regards this clonotype: A much larger clonotype is one base distant, so this may be a read error. V is TRBV20-1 and J is TRBJ2-7, with unresolved D. V was trimmed by 1 base and J by 4 bases, leaving 14 bases between them. Per germline, CDR1 DFQATT and CDR2 SNEGSKA (reference sequence). The CDR3 length is 14 residues. The CDR3 DNA reads TGCAGTGCTAGAGGAAGGCCGGACCAATACGAGCAGTACTTC. Translated, it gives CSARGRPDQYEQYF.

The rearrangement uses TRBV12-3 or TRBV12-4 and TRBJ1-2; no clear D. Trimming removed 6 bases at V and 7 bases at J, with 9 bases between. There are 11 residues in the CDR3. CDR3 protein: CASSLNSGYTF. DNA for the CDR3: TGTGCCAGCAGCTTGAACAGTGGCTACACCTTC.

The J gene is TRBJ1-1, the V gene TRBV15, with D possibly being TRBD1 (6 bases). The CDR3 is 15 residues long. Trimming took 1 base from V and 3 from J, leaving 12 bases between them. Germline V gene lookup returns CDR1 LNHNV and CDR2 YYDKDF (reference sequence). CDR3 loop: CATSRVADRYTEAFF. The CDR3 nucleotides read TGTGCCACCAGCAGAGTTGCGGACAGATACACTGAAGCTTTCTTT. Full variable domain (outside the CDR3, taken from reference TRBV15 and TRBJ1-1): DAMVIQNPRYQVTQFGKPVTLSCSQTLNHNVMYWYQQKSSQAPKLLFHYYDKDFNNEADTPDNFQSRRPNTSFCFLDIRSPGLGDTAMYLCATSRVADRYTEAFFGQGTRLTVV.

This clonotype was seen at least ten times. The chain joins TRBV28 to TRBJ2-4, with D possibly matching TRBD2 (6 bases). The V gene's germline CDR1 is MDHEN and CDR2 SYDVKM. The CDR3 is made up of 13 amino acids. V gave up 6 bases and J gave up 1 base, with 7 bases separating them. The CDR3 reads CASRGGAKNIQYF. The CDR3 DNA reads TGTGCCAGCAGGGGAGGTGCCAAAAACATTCAGTACTTC.